These 32 T cell receptor beta chains were all obtained from the same sample, sequenced in a study of shared clonotypes between healthy human individuals. Sequencing was performed with immunoSEQ multiplex PCR; in TCRdb, only in-frame clones are kept and a portion is missing. The sample includes hundreds of thousands of clones, approximately 77% of them seen just once. Sequenced material: PBMCs. The receptors stem from a woman in her thirties or forties in good health. Some clones in this sample may be carry-over from other donors' samples.

This clone is a singleton in its sample. V usage is TRBV5-4 and J usage is TRBJ2-3, with TRBD2 as a possible D gene (5 bases). The CDR3 contains 12 residues. The V gene lost 7 bases and the J gene lost 2 bases, with 8 bases spanning the gap. The germline gives CDR1 SGHNT, CDR2 YYREEE (reference sequence). The CDR3, as DNA: TGTGCCAGCGGGAGAGACACAGATACGCAGTATTTT. Translated: CASGRDTDTQYF. The full variable domain, with the rest looked up from reference TRBV5-4 and TRBJ2-3, is ETGVTQSPTHLIKTRGQQVTLRCSSQSGHNTVSWYQQALGQGPQFIFQYYREEENGRGNFPPRFSGLQFPNYSSELNVNALELDDSALYLCASGRDTDTQYFGPGTRLTVL.

This chain links TRBV27 with TRBJ2-2; D unresolved. The ends were cut back, 0 bases at V and 4 bases at J, with 3 bases in the middle. Germline values: CDR1 MNHEY, CDR2 SMNVEV (reference sequence). This CDR3 spans 13 amino acids. As DNA, the CDR3 is TGTGCCAGCAGTTTATCGAGCACCGGGGAGCTGTTTTTT. Protein sequence: CASSLSSTGELFF.

The J gene is TRBJ2-7, the V gene TRBV4-1; D uncertain. CDR1 MGHRA and CDR2 YSYEKL come from the germline V gene. V was clipped by 0 bases and J by 9 bases, with 12 bases between them. CDR3 length: 13 amino acids. The DNA of the CDR3 is TGCGCCAGCAGCCAAGATCGGCCCGGGCGGCAGTACTTC. Translation gives CASSQDRPGRQYF.

On this clone itself: A far larger clone is a single base away, which makes a read error likely. It is likely a read error, because the conserved phenylalanine at the end of the CDR3 is missing. The chain has TRBV11-2 and TRBJ2-3; 7 bases align to TRBD2. Germline V gives CDR1 SGHAT, CDR2 FQNNGV. With V trimmed by 5 bases and J by 0 bases, 8 bases remained unmatched. There are 16 residues in the CDR3. The CDR3 sequence is CASSLLRDYSTDTQYS. CDR3 coding DNA: TGTGCCAGCAGCCTACTCCGGGACTACAGCACAGATACGCAGTATTCT.

The chain joins TRBV13 to TRBJ2-1; 8 nucleotides line up with TRBD2. Germline assignment: CDR1 PRHDT and CDR2 FYEKMQ (reference sequence). V shed 5 bases and J 1 base; nucleotides not matched to a gene: 7. The CDR3 is 16 residues long. CDR3 nucleotides: TGTGCCAGCAGCCAGGGACTAGTCACATCCTACAATGAGCAGTTCTTC. Protein product: CASSQGLVTSYNEQFF.

This clone has more than one count but fewer than ten. The rearrangement links TRBV6-5 to TRBJ2-7; D unresolved. Germline loops: CDR1 MNHEY, CDR2 SVGAGI. CDR3 size: 12 residues. Trimming took 7 bases from V and 2 from J, leaving 9 bases between them. The CDR3 region is CASTQKTYEQYF. The CDR3 coding sequence is TGTGCCAGCACTCAGAAAACCTACGAGCAGTACTTC.

The chain carries TRBV5-1 and TRBJ2-3; the match to TRBD2 covers 9 bases. This CDR3 spans 17 amino acids. Germline V lookup: CDR1 SGHRS, CDR2 YFSETQ. V lost 4 bases, J lost 1 base, and 10 bases stayed unmatched. As DNA, the CDR3 is TGCGCCAGCAGCGGGGGACTAGCCGTGAGTGGCACAGATACGCAGTATTTT. Translation: CASSGGLAVSGTDTQYF.

This chain links TRBV30 with TRBJ1-1; D is possibly TRBD1 (6 bases). V was trimmed by 3 bases and J by 6 bases, leaving 14 bases between them. Per germline, CDR1 GTSNPN and CDR2 SVGIG (reference sequence). CDR3 length: 13 amino acids. CDR3 bases: TGTGCCTGGAGGGACAGTGCCAGGGCTGAAGCTTTCTTT. Its protein product is CAWRDSARAEAFF.

V is TRBV7-2 and J is TRBJ2-7; 7 nucleotides match TRBD2. The J segment lost 7 bases and the V segment lost 1 base, leaving 7 bases of the junction unmatched. The germline V gene has CDR1 SGHTA and CDR2 FQGNSA. The CDR3 is made up of 14 amino acids. CDR3 in DNA: TGTGCCAGCAGCTTAGTGGCGGGAGCTCGGGAGCAGTACTTC. It yields the protein CASSLVAGAREQYF. The whole variable domain, filled in from reference TRBV7-2 and TRBJ2-7, reads GAGVSQSPSNKVTEKGKDVELRCDPISGHTALYWYRQSLGQGLEFLIYFQGNSAPDKSGLPSDRFSAERTGGSVSTLTIQRTQQEDSAVYLCASSLVAGAREQYFGPGTRLTVT.

The table lists this clone with a few counts. The chain is built from TRBV2 and TRBJ2-2; D could derive from TRBD1 or TRBD2 (5 bases each). Deletions cut 7 bases from V and 6 bases from J, with 21 bases between. This CDR3 is 16 amino acids long. Germline V CDR1 and CDR2: SNHLY, FYNNEI. The CDR3 here is CASKRDLPPPAGELFF. The CDR3 region has the DNA TGTGCCAGCAAGAGGGACCTTCCCCCCCCCGCCGGGGAGCTGTTTTTT.

This chain links TRBV5-7 with TRBJ2-5, with D uncertain. TRBV5-7 belongs to the ORF category, with a function that is uncertain. The CDR3 totals 13 residues. V was cut by 5 bases and J by 3 bases, with 11 bases left in between. CDR3 amino acids: CASRGLIEETQYF. CDR3 nucleotide sequence: TGTGCCAGCAGGGGTTTGATAGAAGAGACCCAGTACTTC.

This clone was seen a single time. Other DNA sequences of this sample code for an identical CDR3. The V gene is TRBV11-2, the J gene TRBJ2-1, with 10 bases fitting TRBD2. This CDR3 has 15 amino acids. Germline CDR1 is SGHAT and CDR2 is FQNNGV. Trimming removed 4 bases from V and 4 bases from J; junction bases left unmatched: 4. The CDR3 bases are TGTGCCAGCAGCTCGACTAGCGGGCCTTACAATGAGCAGTTCTTC. It yields the protein CASSSTSGPYNEQFF.

This clone was counted many times. The rearrangement uses TRBV7-8 and TRBJ2-1; 9 nucleotides line up with TRBD2. V was pared by 5 bases and J by 7 bases, with 12 bases of the junction left unmatched. Germline CDR1 SGHVS, CDR2 FQNEAQ. The CDR3 sequence is 16 residues long. The DNA of the CDR3 is TGTGCCAGCAGCCGCCAGGGACTAGCAGGAAGGAATGAGCAGTTCTTC. Translating it yields CASSRQGLAGRNEQFF.

The genes are TRBV19 and TRBJ2-7, with 10 bases matching TRBD1. Looked up from germline, CDR1 is LNHDA and CDR2 is SQIVND (reference sequence). The CDR3 sequence is 15 residues long. Unmatched junction bases numbered 5, after V lost 5 bases and J lost 1 base. The CDR3 is CASSSPGQGSYEQYF. CDR3 in DNA: TGTGCCAGTAGTTCACCGGGACAGGGGTCCTACGAGCAGTACTTC.

This clone turned up a few times. Since a much larger clone is just one base distant, this may be a read error. Other DNA sequences within the sample encode an identical CDR3. V and J are TRBV7-2 and TRBJ2-7; 8 bases are a match to TRBD2. Per germline, CDR1 SGHTA and CDR2 FQGNSA. The CDR3 is 16 residues long. CDR3 region: CASSLEGLGGVREQYF. The CDR3 bases are TGCGCCAGCAGCTTAGAGGGACTAGGGGGGGTCCGCGAGCAGTACTTC.

The sample holds a few counts of this clone. The rearrangement joins TRBV4-2 to TRBJ1-5, with D hard to call. The CDR3 is 15 residues long. Per germline, CDR1 LGHNA and CDR2 YNFKEQ. V was trimmed by 0 bases and J by 6 bases, leaving 12 bases between them. CDR3 DNA: TGTGCCAGCAGCCAAGAGTTGAGCACGGGTCAGCCCCAGCATTTT. Translating it yields CASSQELSTGQPQHF.

V usage is TRBV27 and J usage is TRBJ2-5, with 9 bases aligning to TRBD1. V was pared by 2 bases and J by 5 bases, with 9 bases of the junction left unmatched. The germline gives CDR1 MNHEY, CDR2 SMNVEV (reference sequence). The CDR3 is 16 residues long. The CDR3 region has the DNA TGTGCCAGCAGTTTAATGGGACAGGGTCCGGGTGAGACCCAGTACTTC. It specifies CASSLMGQGPGETQYF.

The V call is TRBV18, the J call TRBJ2-5; 8 nucleotides agree with TRBD1. After removal of 5 bases from V and 0 bases from J, the junction contained 8 bases not matched to a gene. The CDR3 is made up of 16 amino acids. The germline gives CDR1 KGHSH, CDR2 LQKENI. CDR3 in amino acids: CASSGGQVGYQETQYF. Here the CDR3 DNA reads TGTGCCAGCTCAGGGGGACAGGTCGGATACCAAGAGACCCAGTACTTC.

V gene TRBV10-1 combines with J gene TRBJ1-5; the D gene is possibly TRBD1 (6 bases). This CDR3 comprises 13 residues. V shed 6 bases and J shed 5 bases, with 11 bases lying between them. Germline V gene data show CDR1 as WNHNN and CDR2 as SYGVQD (reference sequence). This CDR3 reads CASSGQPDQPQHF. Here the CDR3 DNA reads TGCGCCAGCAGCGGACAGCCCGATCAGCCCCAGCATTTT.

CDR3 sequence reads: CSAKAGGIHYEQYF. The CDR3 bases are TGCAGCGCGAAAGCCGGGGGAATCCACTACGAGCAGTACTTC. The rearrangement links TRBV29-1 to TRBJ2-7; tentatively, D is TRBD2 (6 bases). Per germline, CDR1 SQVTM and CDR2 ANQGSEA. Trimming removed 7 bases from V and 3 bases from J, with 19 bases in between. This CDR3 is 14 amino acids long.

The chain combines TRBV7-2 with TRBJ2-7, with D possibly matching TRBD2 (6 bases). This CDR3 region has 17 residues. Germline CDR1 SGHTA, CDR2 FQGNSA. The V gene lost 5 bases and the J gene lost 2 bases, with 22 bases spanning the gap. CDR3 sequence: CASSLGRGTGGPYEQYF. The CDR3 DNA reads TGTGCCAGCAGCCTAGGACGAGGGACTGGAGGTCCCTACGAGCAGTACTTC.

V usage is TRBV7-8 and J usage is TRBJ2-1, with D tentatively TRBD1 (5 bases). The V end lost 1 base, the J end lost 4 bases, and 14 bases lay between the germline ends. CDR1 is SGHVS, CDR2 FQNEAQ, per germline. The CDR3 consists of 16 residues. The CDR3 here is CASSLGTRVPYNEQFF. The CDR3 nucleotides read TGTGCCAGCAGCTTAGGCACCAGGGTACCGTACAATGAGCAGTTCTTC. The full variable domain, in which reference TRBV7-8 and TRBJ2-1 provide the parts outside the CDR3, is GAGVSQSPRYKVAKRGQDVALRCDPISGHVSLFWYQQALGQGPEFLTYFQNEAQLDKSGLPSDRFFAERPEGSVSTLKIQRTQQEDSAVYLCASSLGTRVPYNEQFFGPGTRLTVL.

This clone was observed many times. V gene TRBV5-4 combines with J gene TRBJ1-2; D possibly corresponds to TRBD1 (5 bases). The CDR3 spans 14 residues. The V gene's germline CDR1 is SGHNT and CDR2 YYREEE (reference sequence). V was clipped by 4 bases and J by 8 bases, with 18 bases between them. This CDR3 reads CASSLDTSSSGYTF. Written as DNA, the CDR3 is TGTGCCAGCAGCCTGGACACCTCGTCTAGCGGCTACACCTTC.

The CDR3 sequence is CASSQVLAGEGDTQYF. CDR3 DNA: TGTGCCAGCAGCCAGGTACTAGCGGGAGAGGGAGATACGCAGTATTTT. The V call is TRBV4-2, the J call TRBJ2-3; 11 bases line up with TRBD2. The J segment lost 5 bases and the V segment lost 3 bases, leaving 7 bases of the junction unmatched. The CDR3 loop spans 16 amino acids. The germline V gene has CDR1 LGHNA and CDR2 YNFKEQ.

This clone was detected ten times or more. This rearrangement joins TRBV4-1 to TRBJ2-3; D gene unclear. This CDR3 region has 14 residues. Germline CDR1 is MGHRA and CDR2 is YSYEKL. V lost 2 bases, J lost 6 bases, and 12 bases lay in between. CDR3 loop: CASSQQLTRDTQYF. As DNA, the CDR3 is TGCGCCAGCAGCCAACAATTAACCAGGGATACGCAGTATTTT.

This clone was observed once. The chain uses TRBV6-1 and TRBJ1-1; 7 bases match TRBD1. Germline CDR1 reads MNHNS; CDR2 reads SASEGT. This CDR3 is built from 11 residues. The trim removed 6 bases at V and 11 bases at J, leaving 6 bases unmatched. CDR3: CASSGTVDAFF. CDR3 DNA: TGTGCCAGCAGCGGGACAGTCGATGCTTTCTTT.

As for this clone: This sample also contains other DNA sequences that code for the same CDR3. The V and J genes are TRBV5-1 and TRBJ1-1; 7 bases match TRBD1. The V and J ends lost 3 bases and 6 bases, in that order; junction bases with no gene match: 8. Germline CDR1 reads SGHRS; CDR2 reads YFSETQ. The CDR3 is 14 amino acids. The CDR3 protein is CASSYGTEGAEAFF. The CDR3 DNA sequence: TGCGCCAGCAGCTACGGGACAGAGGGAGCTGAAGCTTTCTTT.

The CDR3 DNA is TGTGCCAGCAGCTTAGGACAAGACAATGAGCAGTTCTTC. Translating gives CASSLGQDNEQFF. The rearrangement uses TRBV7-3 and TRBJ2-1, with D tentatively TRBD1 (5 bases). The CDR3 totals 13 residues. The germline V gene encodes CDR1 SGHTA and CDR2 FQGTGA. With 2 bases removed from V and 5 bases from J, the gap between germline ends came to 7 bases.

This rearrangement joins TRBV5-6 to TRBJ1-3, with a possible D match to TRBD1 (5 bases). Germline V CDR1 and CDR2: SGHDT, YYEEEE. V was pared by 6 bases and J by 0 bases, with 10 bases between. The CDR3 sequence is 14 residues long. The CDR3 DNA reads as TGTGCCAGCAAGGGACGTTTCTCTGGAAACACCATATATTTT. Residues: CASKGRFSGNTIYF.

V usage is TRBV5-8 and J usage is TRBJ2-7; 8 nucleotides match TRBD1. The CDR3 is 13 amino acids. Germline loops: CDR1 SGHTS, CDR2 YDEGEE. Unmatched junction bases numbered 5, after V lost 5 bases and J lost 4 bases. CDR3 residues: CASSRTGWYEQYF. As DNA, the CDR3 is TGTGCCAGCAGTCGGACAGGGTGGTACGAGCAGTACTTC.

The chain couples TRBV20-1 to TRBJ2-7, with D hard to call. In germline, CDR1 is DFQATT, CDR2 SNEGSKA (reference sequence). Trimming removed 5 bases at V and 4 bases at J, with 9 bases between. The CDR3 sequence is 11 residues long. CDR3 region: CSAWTTYEQYF. The DNA for the CDR3 is TGCAGTGCTTGGACCACTTACGAGCAGTACTTC.

This clone was seen many times. The chain links TRBV5-1 to TRBJ2-1; no clear D. Germline V gene sequence: CDR1 SGHRS, CDR2 YFSETQ. Trimming removed 2 bases from V and 8 bases from J, with 14 bases in between. The CDR3 length is 14 residues. CDR3 sequence: CASSFKGLNDEQFF. The CDR3 DNA is TGCGCCAGCAGCTTCAAGGGCCTAAACGATGAGCAGTTCTTC.